This is a list of T cell receptor beta chains from one sample in a study of T cells in Graves' hyperthyroidism and ophthalmopathy. TCRdb called the multiplex PCR reads again in MiXCR, with one record for every CDR3 protein. The table lists more than 300,000 distinct CDR3 sequences, 15% to 20% of them singletons. The sample comprised blood. These TCRs come from a man aged 18 to 35 with Graves' ophthalmopathy. CDR3s include the opening cysteine and the closing phenylalanine or tryptophan.

v_call: TRBV6-6; j_call: TRBJ2-6; cdr3_aa: CASSYWTGGSGANVLTF
v_call: TRBV20-1; j_call: TRBJ2-3; cdr3_aa: CGWAGGMSTDTQYF
v_call: TRBV18; j_call: TRBJ1-5; cdr3_aa: CASSPPSGNQPQHF
v_call: TRBV5-6; j_call: TRBJ2-7; cdr3_aa: CASSDYSTAYEQYF
v_call: TRBV29-1; j_call: TRBJ2-7; cdr3_aa: CSVAQKLASPSYEQYF
v_call: TRBV5-1; j_call: TRBJ1-1; cdr3_aa: CASSRSQGSNTEAFF
v_call: TRBV10-3; j_call: TRBJ1-1; cdr3_aa: CAIASGTETNTEAFF
v_call: TRBV28; j_call: TRBJ1-3; cdr3_aa: CAGPLYLICQGVLDGNTIYF
v_call: TRBV6-1; j_call: TRBJ1-1; cdr3_aa: CASSGDRAPRQAFF
v_call: TRBV7-6; j_call: TRBJ2-1; cdr3_aa: CASSLGGIVGNEQFF
v_call: TRBV6-2/TRBV6-3; j_call: TRBJ2-3; cdr3_aa: CASSYGLAGDTQYF
v_call: TRBV25-1; j_call: TRBJ1-6; cdr3_aa: CASSEVGWNSPLHF
v_call: TRBV5-1; j_call: TRBJ2-3; cdr3_aa: CASSLEGHTTDTQYF
v_call: TRBV5-5; j_call: TRBJ1-5; cdr3_aa: CASRRTGGGNQPQHF
v_call: TRBV27; j_call: TRBJ2-2; cdr3_aa: CASSLSYLGELFF
v_call: TRBV5-1; j_call: TRBJ1-5; cdr3_aa: CASSVFPGQPQHF
v_call: TRBV3-1; j_call: TRBJ1-2; cdr3_aa: CASSQVGRVDYGYTF
v_call: TRBV7-2; j_call: TRBJ2-7; cdr3_aa: CASSLAAGGSSYEQYF
v_call: TRBV9; j_call: TRBJ2-3; cdr3_aa: CASSPHIDRADTQYF
v_call: TRBV7-3; j_call: TRBJ2-1; cdr3_aa: CASSLTGVGEQFF
v_call: TRBV28; j_call: TRBJ2-7; cdr3_aa: CASSSNRGVWGYEQYF
v_call: TRBV15; j_call: TRBJ1-5; cdr3_aa: CATSPRPGQGRSEPQHF
v_call: TRBV5-6; j_call: TRBJ2-3; cdr3_aa: CASSLYDQHTDTQYF
v_call: TRBV28; j_call: TRBJ1-1; cdr3_aa: CASREMGEAFF
v_call: TRBV20-1; j_call: TRBJ2-2; cdr3_aa: CSARETSLGTGELLF
v_call: TRBV5-1; j_call: TRBJ2-3; cdr3_aa: CASSQGSLRETTDTQYF
v_call: TRBV20-1; j_call: TRBJ2-2; cdr3_aa: CSARADHRDTGELFF
v_call: TRBV9; j_call: TRBJ1-2; cdr3_aa: CASSVEGLDNYGYTF
v_call: TRBV6-1; j_call: TRBJ1-2; cdr3_aa: CASSGRTGIGYTF
v_call: TRBV11-2; j_call: TRBJ2-2; cdr3_aa: CASSLLAGGNTGELFF
v_call: TRBV12-3/TRBV12-4; j_call: TRBJ1-4; cdr3_aa: CASSRLNRREKLFF
v_call: TRBV27; j_call: TRBJ1-2; cdr3_aa: CASSSASSYGYTF
v_call: TRBV12-3/TRBV12-4; j_call: TRBJ2-1; cdr3_aa: CASSAGVENNEQFF
v_call: TRBV5-4; j_call: TRBJ1-2; cdr3_aa: CASNPDRAIYGYTF
v_call: TRBV7-9; j_call: TRBJ2-2; cdr3_aa: CASSLLAGALVSGELFF
v_call: TRBV4-2; j_call: TRBJ2-5; cdr3_aa: CASSQTDGVGETQYF
v_call: TRBV11-2; j_call: TRBJ2-5; cdr3_aa: CASSLDKGPQETQYF
v_call: TRBV7-9; j_call: TRBJ2-7; cdr3_aa: CASSPTSGAAYEQYF
v_call: TRBV20-1; j_call: TRBJ2-7; cdr3_aa: CSASSGLSPYEQYF
v_call: TRBV5-1; j_call: TRBJ1-2; cdr3_aa: CASSLYATGYNYGYTF
v_call: TRBV5-6; j_call: TRBJ2-1; cdr3_aa: CASSLPGFILGEQFF
v_call: TRBV3-1; j_call: TRBJ2-3; cdr3_aa: CASSQEGSTDTQYF
v_call: TRBV12-3/TRBV12-4; j_call: TRBJ2-1; cdr3_aa: CASSLGGPRNEQFF
v_call: TRBV20-1; j_call: TRBJ1-4; cdr3_aa: CSARPARRGEKLFF
v_call: TRBV28; j_call: TRBJ2-7; cdr3_aa: CATSDTGTGGDEQYF
v_call: TRBV19; j_call: TRBJ1-5; cdr3_aa: CASSSTLGVVSNQPQHF
v_call: TRBV5-1; j_call: TRBJ2-7; cdr3_aa: CASSPEAGTGSYEQYF
v_call: TRBV3-1; j_call: TRBJ1-1; cdr3_aa: CASSSRGSFTEAFF
v_call: TRBV7-9; j_call: TRBJ2-7; cdr3_aa: CASSIRTGAFGEQYF
v_call: TRBV9; j_call: TRBJ2-3; cdr3_aa: CASSSRSAGPADTQYF